The T cell receptor (beta chain) under discussion was sequenced for a study of blood T cells in healthy people across ages. Using a J-beta primer mix together with a sample-barcoded 5' primer, a second PCR was run for roughly 6 to 11 cycles. MiXCR, applied by TCRdb to the 5' RACE reads, yields one record per CDR3 protein. The repertoire holds about 800,000 distinct CDR3 sequences, with roughly 60% as singletons. CDR1 and CDR2 (germline): ENHRY, SYGVKD. V lost 6 bases and J lost 7; bases outside the gene matches: 3. The CDR3 covers 12 residues. About this clonotype: The antigen is undetermined.

Findings of the study overall: Higher diversity, along with more naive CD4+ cells, distinguished long-lived donors from aged donors.

The sequence was collected from a man aged 30 to 45 in good health. The sequenced sample was blood. The V and J genes are TRBV10-3 and TRBJ1-1; 9 nucleotides match TRBD1. The CDR3: CAIRGTGSEAFF. The CDR3 DNA reads as TGTGCCATCAGGGGGACAGGGAGTGAAGCTTTCTTT.